This entry lists 20 T cell receptor beta chains sequenced from one sample in a study of blood T cell repertoires in COVID-19. Assay: immunoSEQ multiplex PCR; the TCRdb copy retains only in-frame clones and omits some. The data contain around 35,000 clones, around 90% of them singletons. The source material was peripheral blood. The receptors were sampled from a human donor in a cohort sampled during active COVID-19.

The chain couples TRBV19 to TRBJ2-1; TRBD2 matches 7 bases. This CDR3 is 11 amino acids long. With 8 bases clipped from V and 9 bases from J, the junction kept 4 bases outside the gene matches. Per germline, CDR1 LNHDA and CDR2 SQIVND (reference sequence). As DNA, the CDR3 is TGTGCCAGTGGGAGGGATCGTGAGCAGTTCTTC. This gives the protein CASGRDREQFF.

The chain is built from TRBV6-5 and TRBJ2-3; D ambiguous. Trimming cost V 7 bases and J 0 bases, with 8 bases left between them. CDR3 length: 13 amino acids. Germline CDR1 reads MNHEY; CDR2 reads SVGAGI. CDR3 in amino acids: CASKRASTDTQYF. CDR3 bases: TGTGCCAGCAAGAGAGCTAGCACAGATACGCAGTATTTT.

V usage is TRBV5-1 and J usage is TRBJ1-4; TRBD1 aligns across 7 bases. Germline-derived CDR1 and CDR2 are SGHRS and YFSETQ. V lost 0 bases and J lost 4; bases outside the gene matches: 6. The CDR3 totals 16 residues. The CDR3 protein is CASSLAPTGINEKLFF. The CDR3 DNA reads as TGCGCCAGCAGCTTGGCCCCGACAGGGATTAATGAAAAACTGTTTTTT.

The chain recombines TRBV12-5 with TRBJ2-7; 7 bases map to TRBD1. The CDR3 covers 15 residues. V gave up 1 base and J gave up 2 bases; unmatched junction bases: 5. The germline V gene has CDR1 LGHNT and CDR2 FRNRAP. The CDR3 sequence: CASGLATGTAYEQYF. The CDR3 nucleotides read TGTGCTAGTGGTTTGGCTACCGGGACAGCCTACGAGCAGTACTTC. Using reference TRBV12-5 and TRBJ2-7 for the parts outside the CDR3, the full variable domain is DARVTQTPRHKVTEMGQEVTMRCQPILGHNTVFWYRQTMMQGLELLAYFRNRAPLDDSGMPKDRFSAEMPDATLATLKIQPSEPRDSAVYFCASGLATGTAYEQYFGPGTRLTVT.

This clone has only a few counts. The chain couples TRBV4-1 to TRBJ2-7; TRBD2 aligns across 8 bases. Germline V CDR1 and CDR2: MGHRA, YSYEKL. This CDR3 has 14 residues. V was pared by 1 base and J by 6 bases, with 5 bases of the junction left unmatched. The CDR3 loop is CASSQAGGPLEQYF. In DNA form, the CDR3 reads TGCGCCAGCAGCCAAGCGGGGGGGCCTCTCGAGCAGTACTTC.

This clone came up once. The rearrangement links TRBV7-2 to TRBJ2-7, with 9 bases lining up with TRBD2. The V segment lost 1 base and the J segment 2 bases; nucleotides outside the gene matches: 6. The CDR3 runs 16 residues. The germline V gene has CDR1 SGHTA and CDR2 FQGNSA. The CDR3: CASSLVGGGDPYEQYF. The CDR3 DNA is TGTGCCAGCAGCTTAGTGGGCGGGGGGGATCCCTACGAGCAGTACTTC.

The chain has TRBV9 and TRBJ1-5; D is perhaps TRBD1 (5 bases). This CDR3 is 19 amino acids long. Trimming left V 3 bases short and J 2 bases short, with 24 bases between. Germline V gene lookup returns CDR1 SGDLS and CDR2 YYNGEE. CDR3 in DNA: TGTGCCAGCAGCGACCTTGGGACTTTATATACACACGGCAATCAGCCCCAGCATTTT. It specifies CASSDLGTLYTHGNQPQHF.

CDR3 in DNA: TGTGCCATCAGTCCAGACAGTTCCTATGGCTACACCTTC. It specifies CAISPDSSYGYTF. The V call is TRBV10-3, the J call TRBJ1-2, with a tentative D call TRBD1 (5 bases). Trimming pared 5 bases from V and 4 bases from J, leaving 11 bases between. This CDR3 has 13 amino acids. The germline gives CDR1 ENHRY, CDR2 SYGVKD.

This clone was seen only once. V is TRBV11-2 and J is TRBJ2-3; maybe TRBD2 (5 bases). In germline, CDR1 is SGHAT, CDR2 FQNNGV. The CDR3 contains 15 residues. The V end lost 4 bases, the J end lost 2 bases, and 13 bases lay between the germline ends. CDR3 nucleotide sequence: TGTGCCAGCAGCTCCGAACTAGTCGCCACAGATACGCAGTATTTT. It translates to CASSSELVATDTQYF.

The chain links TRBV21-1 to TRBJ2-4; TRBD1 is taken as the D call from the table, unchecked against the DNA. TRBV21-1 is labeled a pseudogene. The CDR3 totals 18 residues. The CDR3: CASSFKGGQAIAKNIQYF. In nucleotides, the CDR3 is TGTGCCAGCAGCTTCAAAGGGGGACAGGCCATAGCCAAAAACATTCAGTACTTC.

The chain couples TRBV5-6 to TRBJ2-5, with TRBD1 matching over 8 bases. CDR3 size: 15 residues. Germline V CDR1 and CDR2: SGHDT, YYEEEE. V dropped 0 bases and J dropped 4; count of bases not matched to a gene: 5. CDR3 DNA sequence: TGTGCCAGCAGCTTGGCGGACAGGGTGGGAGAGACCCAGTACTTC. Protein sequence: CASSLADRVGETQYF.

This rearrangement joins TRBV24-1 to TRBJ2-3; 7 nucleotides align to TRBD1. J gave up 0 bases and V 6 bases, and 8 bases lay outside the gene matches. This CDR3 is built from 16 residues. CDR1 and CDR2 from the germline V gene are KGHDR and SFDVKD. This chain's CDR3 is CATSPRPGQSTDTQYF. CDR3 nucleotides: TGTGCCACCAGTCCTCGGCCGGGACAGAGCACAGATACGCAGTATTTT.

The gene calls are TRBV14 and TRBJ2-3, with D possibly matching TRBD2 (6 bases). Trimming left V 3 bases short and J 0 bases short, with 13 bases between. This CDR3 is 16 amino acids long. Germline CDR1 is SGHDN and CDR2 is FVKESK. CDR3 sequence reads: CASSQLGGPSTDTQYF. CDR3 bases: TGTGCCAGCAGCCAGCTGGGGGGACCGAGCACAGATACGCAGTATTTT.

This chain joins TRBV11-2 and TRBJ1-1; 8 bases line up with TRBD1. Germline loops: CDR1 SGHAT, CDR2 FQNNGV. The CDR3 loop spans 18 amino acids. Trimming at V came to 2 bases and at J to 4 bases, leaving 15 bases not matched to a gene. The CDR3 protein is CASSLSPAGGHPGTEAFF. For the CDR3, the DNA is TGTGCCAGCAGCTTATCCCCGGCAGGGGGCCACCCGGGCACTGAAGCTTTCTTT.

V and J are TRBV5-1 and TRBJ1-2, with 9 bases lining up with TRBD1. This CDR3 comprises 15 residues. V lost 0 bases to trimming and J lost 0 bases; unmatched junction nucleotides: 0. Germline V gene data show CDR1 as SGHRS and CDR2 as YFSETQ. CDR3 coding DNA: TGCGCCAGCAGCTTGGGACAGGGGGCTAACTATGGCTACACCTTC. This encodes CASSLGQGANYGYTF.

J is TRBJ2-7 and V is TRBV5-1, with 8 bases that match TRBD1. The germline V gene has CDR1 SGHRS and CDR2 YFSETQ. Losses at the gene ends were 0 bases for V and 4 bases for J; bases not matched to a gene: 6. The CDR3 sequence is 15 residues long. In nucleotides, the CDR3 is TGCGCCAGCAGCTTGGGGCAGGGGGCTTTGTACGAGCAGTACTTC. It is translated as CASSLGQGALYEQYF.

The gene calls are TRBV12-2 and TRBJ2-7; the D segment call TRBD2 is taken from the table without a DNA check. TRBV12-2 is noted as a pseudogene. The CDR3 has 15 residues. The DNA of the CDR3 is TGTGCAAGTCGCCTTGGACTAGCGAGCTCCTACGAGCAGTACTTC. It translates to CASRLGLASSYEQYF.

This chain links TRBV30 with TRBJ1-6; 7 nucleotides align to TRBD1. From germline, CDR1 is GTSNPN and CDR2 SVGIG (reference sequence). With V trimmed by 3 bases and J by 6 bases, 2 bases remained unmatched. This CDR3 has 13 amino acids. The CDR3 spells CAWREGANSPLHF. CDR3 sequence (DNA): TGTGCCTGGAGGGAGGGGGCTAATTCACCCCTCCACTTT.

The V gene is TRBV20-1, the J gene TRBJ1-3, with TRBD1 identical over 7 bases. V lost 3 bases and J lost 3; bases outside the gene matches: 14. The CDR3 loop spans 17 amino acids. Germline CDR1 DFQATT, CDR2 SNEGSKA (reference sequence). In nucleotides, the CDR3 is TGCAGTGCTAGTAGACCCAGGGGGGATAGGTATGGAAACACCATATATTTT. It specifies CSASRPRGDRYGNTIYF.

This chain connects TRBV19 to TRBJ1-6, with D possibly TRBD1 on 6 matching bases. The CDR3 is 14 residues long. Per germline, CDR1 LNHDA and CDR2 SQIVND (reference sequence). V lost 8 bases, J lost 10 bases, and 18 bases lay in between. CDR3 region: CASGPSGVRSPLHF. CDR3 DNA sequence: TGTGCCAGTGGCCCCTCAGGGGTCAGATCACCCCTCCACTTT.